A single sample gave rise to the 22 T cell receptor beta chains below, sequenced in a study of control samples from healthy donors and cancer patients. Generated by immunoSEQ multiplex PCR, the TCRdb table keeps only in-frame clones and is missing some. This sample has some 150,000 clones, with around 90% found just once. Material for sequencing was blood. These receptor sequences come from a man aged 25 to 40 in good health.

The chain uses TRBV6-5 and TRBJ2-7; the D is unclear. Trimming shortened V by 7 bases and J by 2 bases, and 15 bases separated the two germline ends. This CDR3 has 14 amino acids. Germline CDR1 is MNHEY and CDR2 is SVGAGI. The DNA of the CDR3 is TGTGCCAGCATGACCTTAACAGCAACCTACGAGCAGTACTTC. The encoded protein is CASMTLTATYEQYF.

The CDR3 sequence: CASSSPGTVSGNTIYF. The CDR3 DNA is TGTGCCAGCAGCAGCCCCGGGACGGTCTCTGGAAACACCATATATTTT. The rearrangement uses TRBV21-1 and TRBJ1-3. TRBV21-1 is reported as a pseudogene. This CDR3 comprises 16 residues.

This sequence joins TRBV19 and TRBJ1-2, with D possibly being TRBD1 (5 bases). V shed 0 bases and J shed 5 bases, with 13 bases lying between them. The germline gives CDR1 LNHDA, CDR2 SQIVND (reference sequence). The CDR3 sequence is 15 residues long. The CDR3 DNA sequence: TGTGCCAGTAGTATAGAGAGAGGGGCGGGTTATGGCTACACCTTC. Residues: CASSIERGAGYGYTF.

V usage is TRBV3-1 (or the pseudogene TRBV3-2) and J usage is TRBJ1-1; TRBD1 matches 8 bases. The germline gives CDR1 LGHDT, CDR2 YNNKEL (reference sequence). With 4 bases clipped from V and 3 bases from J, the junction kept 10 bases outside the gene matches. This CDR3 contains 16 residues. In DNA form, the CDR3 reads TGTGCCAGCAGCCCTGGGACAGGCGTGGGGGACACTGAAGCTTTCTTT. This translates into CASSPGTGVGDTEAFF.

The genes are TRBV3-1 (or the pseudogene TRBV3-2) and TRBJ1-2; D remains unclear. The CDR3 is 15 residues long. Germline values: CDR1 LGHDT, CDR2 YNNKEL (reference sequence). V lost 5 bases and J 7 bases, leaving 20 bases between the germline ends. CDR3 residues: CASSYRTEKRIGYTF. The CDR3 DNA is TGTGCCAGCAGCTATCGGACCGAAAAAAGGATTGGCTACACCTTC.

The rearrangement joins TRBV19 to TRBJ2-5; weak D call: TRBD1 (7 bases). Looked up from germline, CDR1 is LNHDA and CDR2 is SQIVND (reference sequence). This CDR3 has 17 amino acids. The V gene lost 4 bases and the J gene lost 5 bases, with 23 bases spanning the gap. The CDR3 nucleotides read TGTGCCAGTAGTAATAGCGGTGAGACAGGGTTCGGCGAGACCCAGTACTTC. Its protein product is CASSNSGETGFGETQYF.

The DNA of the CDR3 is TGTGCCAGCAGCAAACAAGAGACCCAGTACTTC. Its translation: CASSKQETQYF. The J gene is TRBJ2-5, the V gene TRBV12-3 or TRBV12-4; D is undetermined. The CDR3 is 11 residues long. V dropped 6 bases and J dropped 2 bases, with 4 bases sitting between them.

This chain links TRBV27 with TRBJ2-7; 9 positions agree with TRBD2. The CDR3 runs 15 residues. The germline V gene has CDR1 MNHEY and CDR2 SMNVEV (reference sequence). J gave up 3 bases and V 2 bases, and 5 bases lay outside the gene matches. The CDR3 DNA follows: TGTGCCAGCAGTTTAAGCGGGGGGACCTACTACGAGCAGTACTTC. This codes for CASSLSGGTYYEQYF.

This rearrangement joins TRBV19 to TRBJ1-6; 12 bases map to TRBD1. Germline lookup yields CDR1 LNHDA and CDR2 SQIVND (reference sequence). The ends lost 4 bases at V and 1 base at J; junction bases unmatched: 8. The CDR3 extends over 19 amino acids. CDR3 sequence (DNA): TGTGCCAGTAGTACCGGGGGACAGGGGGCATTTTCCTATAATTCACCCCTCCACTTT. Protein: CASSTGGQGAFSYNSPLHF.

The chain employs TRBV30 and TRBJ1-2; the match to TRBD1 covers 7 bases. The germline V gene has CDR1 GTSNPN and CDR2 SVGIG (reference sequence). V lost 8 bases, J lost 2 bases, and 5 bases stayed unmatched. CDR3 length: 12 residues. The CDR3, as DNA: TGTGCCGTCTGGGACAGCAACTATGGCTACACCTTC. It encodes CAVWDSNYGYTF. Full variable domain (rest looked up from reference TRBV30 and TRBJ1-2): SQTIHQWPATLVQPVGSPLSLECTVEGTSNPNLYWYRQAAGRGLQLLFYSVGIGQISSEVPQNLSASRPQDRQFILSSKKLLLSDSGFYLCAVWDSNYGYTFGSGTRLTVV.

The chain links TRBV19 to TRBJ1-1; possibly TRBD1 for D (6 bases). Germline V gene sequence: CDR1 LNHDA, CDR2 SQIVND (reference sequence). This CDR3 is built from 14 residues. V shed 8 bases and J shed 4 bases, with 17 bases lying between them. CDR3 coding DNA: TGTGCCAGTTCGAATCATCAGGGGTCCACTGAAGCTTTCTTT. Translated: CASSNHQGSTEAFF.

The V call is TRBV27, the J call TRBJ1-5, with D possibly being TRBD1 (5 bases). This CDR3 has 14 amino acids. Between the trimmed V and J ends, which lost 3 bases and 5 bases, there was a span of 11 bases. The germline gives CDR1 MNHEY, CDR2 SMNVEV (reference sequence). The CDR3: CASSLERGDQPQHF. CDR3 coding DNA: TGTGCCAGCAGTTTGGAACGGGGGGATCAGCCCCAGCATTTT.

CDR3 sequence: CASSPIGGQLTNYGYTF. The CDR3 region has the DNA TGTGCCAGCAGTCCCATCGGAGGACAGTTAACTAACTATGGCTACACCTTC. The rearrangement links TRBV25-1 to TRBJ1-2; D is possibly TRBD1 (6 bases). This CDR3 has 17 residues. Germline V CDR1 and CDR2: MGHDK, SYGVNS. Trimming pared 5 bases from V and 0 bases from J, leaving 19 bases between.

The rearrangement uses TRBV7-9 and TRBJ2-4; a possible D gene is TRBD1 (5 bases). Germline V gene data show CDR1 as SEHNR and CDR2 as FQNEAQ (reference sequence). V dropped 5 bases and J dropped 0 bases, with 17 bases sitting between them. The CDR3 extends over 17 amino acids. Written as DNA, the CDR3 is TGTGCCAGCAGCAAAAACACAGGAGATCTAGCCAAAAACATTCAGTACTTC. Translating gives CASSKNTGDLAKNIQYF.

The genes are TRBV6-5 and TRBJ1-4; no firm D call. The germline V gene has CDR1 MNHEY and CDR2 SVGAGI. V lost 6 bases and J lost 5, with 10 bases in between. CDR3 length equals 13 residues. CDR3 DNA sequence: TGTGCCAGCAGCGGACGGGAAAATGAAAAACTGTTTTTT. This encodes CASSGRENEKLFF.

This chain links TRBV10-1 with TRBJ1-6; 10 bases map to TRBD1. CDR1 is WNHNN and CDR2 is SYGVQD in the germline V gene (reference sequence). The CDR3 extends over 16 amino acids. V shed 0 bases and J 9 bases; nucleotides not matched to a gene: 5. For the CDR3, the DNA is TGCGCCAGCAGTGAGTCCCGGGGACAGGGGAGTTCACCCCTCCACTTT. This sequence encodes CASSESRGQGSSPLHF.

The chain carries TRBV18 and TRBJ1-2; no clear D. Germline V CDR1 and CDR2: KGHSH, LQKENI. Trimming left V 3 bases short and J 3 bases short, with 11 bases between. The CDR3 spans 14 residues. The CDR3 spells CASSPEAFDYGYTF. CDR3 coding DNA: TGTGCCAGCTCACCCGAGGCGTTTGACTATGGCTACACCTTC.

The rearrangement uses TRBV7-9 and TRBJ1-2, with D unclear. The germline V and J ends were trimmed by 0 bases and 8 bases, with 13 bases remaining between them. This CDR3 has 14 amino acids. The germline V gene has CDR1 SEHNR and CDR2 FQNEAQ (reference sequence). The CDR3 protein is CASSLALPGGGYTF. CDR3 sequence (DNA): TGTGCCAGCAGCTTAGCCCTTCCTGGTGGCGGCTACACCTTC.

The CDR3 loop is CASSVGNTEAFF. CDR3 bases: TGTGCCAGCAGCGTCGGTAACACTGAAGCTTTCTTT. The chain combines TRBV5-4 with TRBJ1-1, with D uncertain. Between the trimmed V and J ends, which lost 4 bases and 2 bases, there was a span of 6 bases. Germline V gene data show CDR1 as SGHNT and CDR2 as YYREEE (reference sequence). The CDR3 is 12 residues long.

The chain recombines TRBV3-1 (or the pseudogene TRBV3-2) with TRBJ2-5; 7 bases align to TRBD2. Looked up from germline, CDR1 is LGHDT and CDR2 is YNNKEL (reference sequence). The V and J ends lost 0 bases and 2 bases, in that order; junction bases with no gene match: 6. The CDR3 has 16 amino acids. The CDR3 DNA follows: TGTGCCAGCAGCCAAGAGACTAGCACCATACAAGAGACCCAGTACTTC. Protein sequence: CASSQETSTIQETQYF.

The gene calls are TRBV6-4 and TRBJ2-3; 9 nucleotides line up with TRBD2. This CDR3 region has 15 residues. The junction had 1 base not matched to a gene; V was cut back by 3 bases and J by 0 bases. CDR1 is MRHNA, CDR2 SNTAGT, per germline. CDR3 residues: CASSEAGGSTDTQYF. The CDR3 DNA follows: TGTGCCAGCAGTGAAGCGGGGGGTAGCACAGATACGCAGTATTTT.

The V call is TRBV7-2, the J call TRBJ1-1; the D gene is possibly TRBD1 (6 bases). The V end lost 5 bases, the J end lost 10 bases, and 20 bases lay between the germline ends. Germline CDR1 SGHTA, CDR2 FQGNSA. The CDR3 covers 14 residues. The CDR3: CASSAQRGGMRAFF. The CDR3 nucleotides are TGTGCCAGCAGCGCCCAAAGGGGGGGGATGAGAGCTTTCTTT. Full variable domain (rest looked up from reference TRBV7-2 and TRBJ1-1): GAGVSQSPSNKVTEKGKDVELRCDPISGHTALYWYRQSLGQGLEFLIYFQGNSAPDKSGLPSDRFSAERTGGSVSTLTIQRTQQEDSAVYLCASSAQRGGMRAFFGQGTRLTVV.